A single sample is the source of the 28 T cell receptor beta chains below, sequenced in a study of shared clonotypes between healthy human individuals. Some clones are missing from TCRdb's copy, which holds only in-frame ones; the method was immunoSEQ multiplex PCR. The table lists approximately 640,000 clones, less than 95% of them singletons. The specimen was memory CD8+ T cells from PBMCs. Regarding subset: CD45RO+ cells pooled with CCR7-negative TemRA cells. All receptors come from a man aged 18 to 30 in good health. Some clones in this sample may be carry-over from other donors' samples.

This chain connects TRBV20-1 to TRBJ2-7, with a possible D match to TRBD2 (5 bases). The germline gives CDR1 DFQATT, CDR2 SNEGSKA (reference sequence). The V end was cut by 5 bases, the J end by 1 base, with 6 bases between. This CDR3 has 11 amino acids. The CDR3 region is CSARTSYEQYF. The CDR3 nucleotides are TGCAGTGCTCGGACTTCCTACGAGCAGTACTTC.

The V call is TRBV10-3, the J call TRBJ1-1; a possible D gene is TRBD1 (6 bases). The germline gives CDR1 ENHRY, CDR2 SYGVKD. V shed 3 bases and J shed 8 bases, with 10 bases lying between them. The CDR3 is 12 amino acids. The DNA of the CDR3 is TGTGCCATCAGTGATCTCGGACAGGAAGCTTTCTTT. Its translation is CAISDLGQEAFF.

This chain connects TRBV7-9 to TRBJ2-2; either TRBD1 or TRBD2 may fit D (7 bases each). CDR3 length: 16 amino acids. Germline values: CDR1 SEHNR, CDR2 FQNEAQ (reference sequence). Trimming shortened V by 4 bases and J by 6 bases, and 18 bases separated the two germline ends. CDR3 nucleotide sequence: TGTGCCAGCAGCTCAGGGGGGAGGGGATTCTCCGGGGAGCTGTTTTTT. Protein sequence: CASSSGGRGFSGELFF.

The V and J genes are TRBV28 and TRBJ2-7, with 8 bases identical to TRBD1. Germline V lookup: CDR1 MDHEN, CDR2 SYDVKM. The CDR3 runs 15 residues. The V gene end was trimmed by 6 bases and the J gene end by 1 base; junction bases not matched to a gene: 8. CDR3 coding DNA: TGTGCCAGCAGGGATACAGGGGGTTTTTCCTACGAGCAGTACTTC. Its protein is CASRDTGGFSYEQYF.

The V call is TRBV5-5, the J call TRBJ1-1; the D gene is possibly TRBD1 (6 bases). Deletions cut 4 bases from V and 4 bases from J, with 17 bases between. CDR1 is SGHKS, CDR2 YYEKEE, per germline (reference sequence). This CDR3 has 15 amino acids. The CDR3 reads CASSVGAGEGTEAFF. The CDR3 nucleotides are TGTGCCAGCAGCGTGGGGGCAGGGGAGGGCACTGAAGCTTTCTTT. Variable domain in full (rest from reference TRBV5-5 and TRBJ1-1): DAGVTQSPTHLIKTRGQQVTLRCSPISGHKSVSWYQQVLGQGPQFIFQYYEKEERGRGNFPDRFSARQFPNYSSELNVNALLLGDSALYLCASSVGAGEGTEAFFGQGTRLTVV.

V and J are TRBV28 and TRBJ2-1, with 7 bases aligning to TRBD1. After removal of 3 bases from V and 0 bases from J, the junction contained 2 bases not matched to a gene. The germline V gene encodes CDR1 MDHEN and CDR2 SYDVKM. The CDR3 loop spans 15 amino acids. The CDR3 here is CASSLGDSSYNEQFF. The CDR3 DNA is TGTGCCAGCAGTTTGGGGGACAGCTCCTACAATGAGCAGTTCTTC.

The rearrangement joins TRBV19 to TRBJ2-5; D not resolved. The germline V gene encodes CDR1 LNHDA and CDR2 SQIVND (reference sequence). Trimming took off 3 bases at V and 5 bases at J, with 22 bases between the two ends. The CDR3 totals 17 residues. CDR3 residues: CASSILATTTARETQYF. DNA for the CDR3: TGTGCCAGTAGTATCCTCGCAACCACCACCGCGAGGGAGACCCAGTACTTC.

The chain is built from TRBV7-9 and TRBJ2-2; D may match TRBD1 or TRBD2 (5 bases each). Germline V gene lookup returns CDR1 SEHNR and CDR2 FQNEAQ (reference sequence). The CDR3 loop spans 16 amino acids. Trimming left V 1 base short and J 1 base short, with 10 bases between. In nucleotides, the CDR3 is TGTGCCAGCAGCTTAGAGAGGGGTGGGAACACCGGGGAGCTGTTTTTT. Its translation: CASSLERGGNTGELFF.

This rearrangement joins TRBV19 to TRBJ2-6; D might be TRBD2 (5 bases). Germline values: CDR1 LNHDA, CDR2 SQIVND (reference sequence). The V end was cut by 10 bases, the J end by 0 bases, with 13 bases between. This CDR3 has 15 amino acids. The CDR3 region has the DNA TGTGCCACAAAAGGGAGCTACTCTGGGGCCAACGTCCTGACTTTC. Translating gives CATKGSYSGANVLTF. The whole variable domain, filled in from reference TRBV19 and TRBJ2-6, reads DGGITQSPKYLFRKEGQNVTLSCEQNLNHDAMYWYRQDPGQGLRLIYYSQIVNDFQKGDIAEGYSVSREKKESFPLTVTSAQKNPTAFYLCATKGSYSGANVLTFGAGSRLTVL.

This clone was found once. The chain couples TRBV27 to TRBJ2-7, with TRBD2 matching 11 bases. Trimming removed 3 bases from V and 4 bases from J; junction bases left unmatched: 8. The CDR3 runs 16 residues. Germline CDR1 is MNHEY and CDR2 is SMNVEV (reference sequence). CDR3 in amino acids: CASSFLPLAGEYEQYF. The CDR3 coding sequence is TGTGCCAGCAGTTTTCTCCCACTAGCGGGAGAATACGAGCAGTACTTC.

J is TRBJ2-2 and V is TRBV5-1; tentative D call: TRBD2 (6 bases). CDR3 length: 15 amino acids. The germline CDR1 and CDR2 sequences are SGHRS and YFSETQ. The V end lost 2 bases, the J end lost 7 bases, and 15 bases lay between the germline ends. Here the CDR3 DNA reads TGCGCCAGCAGCTTCTCGGGAGAGGTCGGCGGGGAGCTGTTTTTT. Its translation: CASSFSGEVGGELFF.

The chain joins TRBV5-5 to TRBJ1-1; 7 nucleotides match TRBD1. Germline trimming cut 9 bases from V and 1 base from J; bases unmatched to any gene: 12. CDR1 and CDR2 from the germline V gene are SGHKS and YYEKEE (reference sequence). CDR3 size: 15 residues. The CDR3 DNA reads as TGTGCCACGGCCCCAAGACAGGGTCAGAACACTGAAGCTTTCTTT. This gives the protein CATAPRQGQNTEAFF.

J is TRBJ2-1 and V is TRBV13, with D perhaps being TRBD1 or TRBD2 (6 bases each). CDR1 is PRHDT and CDR2 is FYEKMQ in the germline V gene (reference sequence). Trimming left V 5 bases short and J 5 bases short, with 13 bases between. There are 14 residues in the CDR3. The chain's CDR3 is CASSRGGIDNEQFF. In DNA form, the CDR3 reads TGTGCCAGCAGCAGAGGGGGGATTGACAATGAGCAGTTCTTC.

This CDR3 is CASSIPIPDTEAFF. The CDR3 region has the DNA TGTGCCAGTAGTATACCGATTCCCGACACTGAAGCTTTCTTT. The chain carries TRBV19 and TRBJ1-1; D is undetermined. V shed 2 bases and J shed 3 bases, with 10 bases lying between them. Germline CDR1 is LNHDA and CDR2 is SQIVND (reference sequence). The CDR3 loop spans 14 amino acids.

This chain uses TRBV11-2 with TRBJ2-7, with D possibly being TRBD2 (5 bases). This CDR3 comprises 12 residues. V shed 5 bases and J shed 5 bases, with 10 bases lying between them. Per the germline V gene, CDR1 is SGHAT and CDR2 is FQNNGV. The CDR3 DNA reads as TGTGCCAGCAGCCTGAGGGTACACGAGCAGTACTTC. Translation gives CASSLRVHEQYF.

The gene calls are TRBV28 and TRBJ2-3, with D possibly being TRBD1 or TRBD2 (7 bases each). The CDR3 has 17 residues. CDR1 MDHEN and CDR2 SYDVKM come from the germline V gene. V lost 4 bases and J lost 3, with 20 bases in between. DNA for the CDR3: TGTGCCAGCAGTTCATCCCAGGGGGGGGCAGAAACAGATACGCAGTATTTT. As protein: CASSSSQGGAETDTQYF.

The chain employs TRBV9 and TRBJ1-2, with no clear D. CDR1 and CDR2 (germline): SGDLS, YYNGEE. V lost 3 bases and J lost 4, with 13 bases in between. The CDR3 has 14 amino acids. The CDR3 nucleotides read TGTGCCAGCAGCGCGAGACTAACGCCCTATGGCTACACCTTC. Protein: CASSARLTPYGYTF.

The chain combines TRBV4-1 with TRBJ2-7; D unresolved. The germline CDR1 and CDR2 sequences are MGHRA and YSYEKL. The CDR3 runs to 15 residues. V was trimmed by 6 bases and J by 4 bases, leaving 19 bases between them. The CDR3 loop reads CASRDLDGPPYEQYF. The CDR3 DNA is TGCGCCAGCAGGGACCTTGACGGGCCCCCGTACGAGCAGTACTTC.

The chain employs TRBV21-1 and TRBJ1-5. TRBV21-1 is annotated as a pseudogene. The CDR3 is 18 residues long. CDR3 amino acids: CASSIRGVLLISNQPQHF. In DNA, the CDR3 is TGTGCCAGCAGCATACGGGGCGTTCTTCTCATAAGCAATCAGCCCCAGCATTTT.

This sequence joins TRBV27 and TRBJ1-3, with D tentatively TRBD1 (6 bases). The CDR3 runs 13 residues. Germline CDR1 reads MNHEY; CDR2 reads SMNVEV (reference sequence). With 4 bases removed from V and 8 bases from J, the gap between germline ends came to 12 bases. CDR3 sequence (DNA): TGTGCCAGCAGTTACATACAGGGAGACACCATATATTTT. Encoded protein: CASSYIQGDTIYF.

This clone has a single count. V gene TRBV19 combines with J gene TRBJ2-1; TRBD1 aligns across 8 bases. CDR3 size: 16 residues. Germline CDR1 and CDR2: LNHDA and SQIVND (reference sequence). The V gene end was trimmed by 4 bases and the J gene end by 0 bases; junction bases not matched to a gene: 5. The CDR3: CASSTGQGSSYNEQFF. CDR3 bases: TGTGCCAGTAGTACAGGACAGGGTAGCTCCTACAATGAGCAGTTCTTC.

The V and J genes are TRBV7-9 and TRBJ1-2, with 8 bases aligning to TRBD1. Germline V gene sequence: CDR1 SEHNR, CDR2 FQNEAQ (reference sequence). The trim removed 6 bases at V and 5 bases at J, leaving 20 bases unmatched. The CDR3 sequence is 18 residues long. The CDR3 region has the DNA TGTGCCAGCAGTCAAATTCACTTGGACAGGGATGACCCTTATGGCTACACCTTC. This translates into CASSQIHLDRDDPYGYTF.

CDR3 loop: CASSIRDIGGETQYF. DNA of the CDR3: TGTGCCAGCAGCATACGGGACATTGGAGGAGAGACCCAGTACTTC. The V call is TRBV21-1, the J call TRBJ2-5; the table's D call, TRBD1, has no DNA check behind it. TRBV21-1 is described as a pseudogene. The length of the CDR3 is 15 residues.

This clone was counted a few times. In the same sample, other DNA sequences code for this CDR3. This chain connects TRBV19 to TRBJ2-7; D might be TRBD2 (5 bases). V gave up 6 bases and J gave up 4 bases, with 13 bases separating them. The germline CDR1 and CDR2 sequences are LNHDA and SQIVND (reference sequence). The CDR3 length is 13 residues. The CDR3 DNA reads TGTGCCAGTAGCCCGGGGTTATCGTACGAGCAGTACTTC. It translates to CASSPGLSYEQYF.

The chain couples TRBV29-1 to TRBJ1-2; D perhaps matches TRBD1 (5 bases). Germline CDR1 and CDR2: SQVTM and ANQGSEA. Trimming shortened V by 4 bases and J by 5 bases, and 26 bases separated the two germline ends. The CDR3 contains 17 residues. CDR3 sequence: CSVGPPTGPVEPYGYTF. In DNA form, the CDR3 reads TGCAGCGTTGGACCCCCCACGGGGCCAGTGGAGCCTTATGGCTACACCTTC.

This rearrangement joins TRBV5-1 to TRBJ2-5, with D perhaps given as TRBD1 or TRBD2 (5 bases each). Germline CDR1 SGHRS, CDR2 YFSETQ. Trimming removed 4 bases at V and 7 bases at J, with 23 bases between. This CDR3 is 16 amino acids long. CDR3 protein: CASSGTRDLPKGTQYF. CDR3 bases: TGCGCCAGCAGCGGGACCCGGGACCTTCCGAAGGGGACCCAGTACTTC.

The genes are TRBV10-3 and TRBJ2-3, with D possibly being TRBD2 (6 bases). Trimming took off 3 bases at V and 6 bases at J, with 13 bases between the two ends. Germline V gene data show CDR1 as ENHRY and CDR2 as SYGVKD. There are 14 residues in the CDR3. The CDR3 DNA reads as TGTGCCATCAGTGAACCGGGAAGCGGGGATACGCAGTATTTT. It codes for CAISEPGSGDTQYF.

V is TRBV29-1 and J is TRBJ1-4; TRBD1 matches at 8 bases. The trim removed 4 bases at V and 8 bases at J, leaving 18 bases unmatched. The germline gives CDR1 SQVTM, CDR2 ANQGSEA. CDR3 size: 17 residues. For the CDR3, the DNA is TGCAGCGTTGCAGGGGGCGTCGCGGTGAAACAAAAAGAAAAACTGTTTTTT. As protein: CSVAGGVAVKQKEKLFF. The variable domain in full, with the rest retrieved from reference TRBV29-1 and TRBJ1-4, is SAVISQKPSRDICQRGTSLTIQCQVDSQVTMMFWYRQQPGQSLTLIATANQGSEATYESGFVIDKFPISRPNLTFSTLTVSNMSPEDSSIYLCSVAGGVAVKQKEKLFFGSGTQLSVL.